The 14 T cell receptor beta chains in this list originate from one sample, sequenced in a study of shared clonotypes between healthy human individuals (dated by TCRdb to the early 2020s). Receptor libraries were prepared by the immunoSEQ multiplex PCR assay. Sourced from immuneACCESS, this table was stored by TCRdb with only in-frame sequences that have V and J called. A share of the clones is absent; for the studies checked, an unresolved V gene accounts for under half, and the remainder has no known explanation. Recorded for this sample are approximately 2,300,000 clones; around 93% of them occurred a single time. The top ten hold around 0.4% of the sample. Material: naive CD4+ T cells from PBMCs. The meaning of the sample's cell subset or site label: CD45RA+ positively selected. These receptors came from a man aged 18 to 29 in good health. Some clones in this sample may be carry-over from other donors' samples.

V is TRBV6-6 and J is TRBJ1-2; perhaps TRBD1 as D (6 bases). This CDR3 has 13 residues. V was shortened by 6 bases and J by 8 bases, with 16 bases between the two germline ends. Germline V gives CDR1 MNHNY, CDR2 SVGAGI (reference sequence). CDR3 coding DNA: TGTGCCAGCAGCAATACAGGGCCCTGGGGCTACACCTTC. The encoded protein is CASSNTGPWGYTF.

This chain connects TRBV2 to TRBJ1-5, with TRBD1 as a possible D gene (6 bases). V was cut by 6 bases and J by 6 bases, with 15 bases left in between. This CDR3 is built from 14 residues. The germline CDR1 and CDR2 sequences are SNHLY and FYNNEI. The CDR3, as DNA: TGTGCCAGCAGGGTCGGACAGACATTTCAGCCCCAGCATTTT. This sequence encodes CASRVGQTFQPQHF.

V gene TRBV27 combines with J gene TRBJ1-1, with D possibly matching TRBD1 (6 bases). Germline-derived CDR1 and CDR2 are MNHEY and SMNVEV (reference sequence). The CDR3 covers 14 residues. Trimming stripped 3 bases from V and 4 bases from J, with 12 bases between. This CDR3 reads CASSFRGGGTEAFF. As DNA, the CDR3 is TGTGCCAGCAGTTTCAGGGGCGGGGGCACTGAAGCTTTCTTT.

V and J are TRBV28 and TRBJ1-2; 10 bases are a match to TRBD1. Losses at the gene ends were 3 bases for V and 4 bases for J; bases not matched to a gene: 8. Germline assignment: CDR1 MDHEN and CDR2 SYDVKM. This CDR3 has 16 amino acids. The CDR3 DNA sequence: TGTGCCAGCAGTTTCCGCCGGGACAGGGGTTCCTATGGCTACACCTTC. Translation gives CASSFRRDRGSYGYTF.

This rearrangement joins TRBV6-5 to TRBJ1-1; 7 bases align to TRBD1. CDR3 length: 14 amino acids. After removal of 6 bases from V and 7 bases from J, the junction contained 11 bases not matched to a gene. Germline V lookup: CDR1 MNHEY, CDR2 SVGAGI. The CDR3 loop is CASSRQGLALEAFF. CDR3 in DNA: TGTGCCAGCAGCCGACAGGGTCTGGCACTTGAAGCTTTCTTT.

The V and J genes are TRBV30 and TRBJ2-3; D is unclear. Trimming pared 4 bases from V and 3 bases from J, leaving 20 bases between. Germline CDR1 and CDR2: GTSNPN and SVGIG (reference sequence). The CDR3 is made up of 16 amino acids. CDR3 nucleotides: TGTGCCTGGACCCGGCAGAGCGCCCCTAGTACAGATACGCAGTATTTT. Translating it yields CAWTRQSAPSTDTQYF.

The chain recombines TRBV11-1 with TRBJ1-2, with D tentatively TRBD1 (5 bases). Trimming took 1 base from V and 8 from J, leaving 17 bases between them. Germline loops: CDR1 SGHAT, CDR2 FQDESV (reference sequence). The CDR3 spans 15 residues. This chain's CDR3 is CASSLGIRVEEGYTF. CDR3 sequence (DNA): TGTGCCAGCAGCTTAGGGATCAGGGTTGAAGAAGGCTACACCTTC.

V and J are TRBV10-3 and TRBJ2-7, with TRBD2 as a possible D gene (6 bases). CDR1 is ENHRY, CDR2 SYGVKD, per germline. This CDR3 spans 13 amino acids. The ends were cut back, 7 bases at V and 4 bases at J, with 14 bases in the middle. The CDR3 here is CAITRDLGYEQYF. The CDR3 DNA sequence: TGTGCCATCACTCGGGACTTGGGTTACGAGCAGTACTTC.

The rearrangement joins TRBV5-4 to TRBJ2-3; the match to TRBD2 covers 10 bases. Trimming cost V 3 bases and J 3 bases; bases outside gene matches: 4. The CDR3 has 15 residues. Germline-derived CDR1 and CDR2 are SGHNT and YYREEE (reference sequence). For the CDR3, the DNA is TGTGCCAGCAGCTCTAGCGGGAGTCGAACAGATACGCAGTATTTT. It translates to CASSSSGSRTDTQYF.

V gene TRBV28 combines with J gene TRBJ1-3; maybe TRBD1 (5 bases). The CDR3 is 14 residues long. V lost 6 bases and J 4 bases, leaving 13 bases between the germline ends. CDR1 and CDR2 (germline): MDHEN, SYDVKM. The CDR3 nucleotides read TGTGCCAGCAGCCCCGGGACTAAAGGAAACACCATATATTTT. It is translated as CASSPGTKGNTIYF.

The chain couples TRBV28 to TRBJ2-5; 9 bases are shared with TRBD1. Trimming cost V 5 bases and J 2 bases; bases outside gene matches: 3. Germline CDR1 MDHEN, CDR2 SYDVKM. This CDR3 is built from 14 residues. The CDR3 DNA is TGTGCCAGCAGTAAAGGGACAGGGCAAGAGACCCAGTACTTC. Protein product: CASSKGTGQETQYF.

In this sample, this clone turned up once. V usage is TRBV13 and J usage is TRBJ1-2; no reliable D call. The CDR3 spans 12 residues. Trimming cost V 1 base and J 8 bases, with 8 bases left between them. Germline V gene data show CDR1 as PRHDT and CDR2 as FYEKMQ (reference sequence). The CDR3 loop reads CASSLVLAGYTF. The CDR3 nucleotides are TGTGCCAGCAGCTTAGTGCTCGCGGGCTACACCTTC. Based on the CDR3 plus reference TRBV13 and TRBJ1-2, the full variable domain is AAGVIQSPRHLIKEKRETATLKCYPIPRHDTVYWYQQGPGQDPQFLISFYEKMQSDKGSIPDRFSAQQFSDYHSELNMSSLELGDSALYFCASSLVLAGYTFGSGTRLTVV.

A word on this clone: Germline and junction disagree at one end, which may indicate a read error. The chain uses TRBV19 and TRBJ1-4; 8 bases are shared with TRBD1. The CDR3 is made up of 12 amino acids. CDR1 is LNHDA, CDR2 SQIVND, per germline (reference sequence). CDR3 amino acids: CASSAHRDRKTF. The CDR3, as DNA: TGTGCCAGTAGTGCTCACCGGGACAGGAAGACTTTT.

This rearrangement joins TRBV7-8 to TRBJ2-7, with 9 bases that match TRBD2. Trimming removed 4 bases from V and 7 bases from J; junction bases left unmatched: 17. Germline CDR1 SGHVS, CDR2 FQNEAQ. The CDR3 length is 17 residues. The CDR3 here is CASSSLRSSGSLDEQYF. The DNA for the CDR3 is TGTGCCAGCAGCTCCCTGAGGAGTAGCGGGAGTTTAGATGAGCAGTACTTC.